Included here is one TCR beta chain sequence, with context. Its matching antigen is unknown. This sample was included in a study of siplizumab effects on memory and regulatory T cells. Looked up from germline, CDR1 is MNHEY and CDR2 is SMNVEV (reference sequence). The CDR3 runs to 13 residues. Between the trimmed V and J ends, which lost 8 bases and 4 bases, there was a span of 13 bases. Study-level findings and limits: It was not possible to assign a naive or memory phenotype to roughly 80-96% of proliferating CD4+ or CD8+ clones. The naive T cell population seemed more diverse than memory cells and seemed a major contributor to the alloresponse. For mappable alloreactive CD4+ clones, the mean Treg-derived fraction was about 69% with siplizumab and 26.9% in controls.

Sequenced by immunoSEQ multiplex PCR; TCRdb stores in-frame clones only, minus some. The sample has over 55,000 clones; less than 90% are singletons. Specimen: memory CD4+ T cells sorted from blood. This receptor was identified in a human donor in good health. The rearrangement uses TRBV27 and TRBJ2-3; possible D gene TRBD1, 5 bases. For the CDR3, the DNA is TGTGCCAGCCAAATTCAAGGGGCAGATACGCAGTATTTT. Protein product: CASQIQGADTQYF.